Included here is one T cell receptor beta chain sequence, with context. As yet, its antigen is unknown. Its ends do not fully match the called genes, so a read error is possible. CDR3 length: 13 amino acids. Per germline, CDR1 SGHAT and CDR2 FQNNGV. The data stem from a study of T-cell memory formation after mild COVID-19. Across the whole study: Largely donor-specific TCR clusters were found.

The study, taken as a whole, reports: Within pre-infection memory, some responding clones were found, suggesting cross-reactive memory joined.

Constant-segment primers and 5'RACE yielded cDNA libraries for TCR alpha and TCR beta, each carrying sample barcodes and UMIs. One entry per CDR3 protein results from TCRdb running MiXCR on the 5' RACE reads. Of around 450,000 distinct CDR3 sequences listed, about 24% are singletons. The origin of this receptor is an adult woman who had mild COVID-19 (a few samples of this study predate the infection). Cell type and time point are not known. The specimen sequenced was PBMCs or a T cell subset sorted from them (not recorded which). This chain joins TRBV11-2 and TRBJ2-5; 7 bases agree with TRBD1. CDR3 loop: CASSIDREETQYF. In DNA form, the CDR3 reads TGTGCCAGCAGCATAGACAGGGAAGAGACCCAGTACTTC. Using reference TRBV11-2 and TRBJ2-5 for the parts outside the CDR3, the full variable domain is EAGVAQSPRYKIIEKRQSVAFWCNPISGHATLYWYQQILGQGPKLLIQFQNNGVVDDSQLPKDRFSAERLKGVDSTLKIQPAKLEDSAVYLCASSIDREETQYFGPGTRLLVL.